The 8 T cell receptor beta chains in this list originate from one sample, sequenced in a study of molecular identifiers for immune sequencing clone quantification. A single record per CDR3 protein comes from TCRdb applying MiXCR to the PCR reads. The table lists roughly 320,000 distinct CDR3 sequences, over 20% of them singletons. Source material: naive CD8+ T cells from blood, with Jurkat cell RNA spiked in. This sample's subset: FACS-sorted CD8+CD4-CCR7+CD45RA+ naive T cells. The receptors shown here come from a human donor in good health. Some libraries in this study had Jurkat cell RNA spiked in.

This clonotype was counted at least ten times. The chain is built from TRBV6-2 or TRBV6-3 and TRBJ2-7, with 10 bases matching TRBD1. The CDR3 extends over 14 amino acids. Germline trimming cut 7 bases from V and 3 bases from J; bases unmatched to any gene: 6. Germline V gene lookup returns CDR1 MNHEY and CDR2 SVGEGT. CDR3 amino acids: CASTTGTGVYEQYF. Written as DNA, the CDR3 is TGTGCCAGCACCACCGGGACAGGGGTCTACGAGCAGTACTTC.

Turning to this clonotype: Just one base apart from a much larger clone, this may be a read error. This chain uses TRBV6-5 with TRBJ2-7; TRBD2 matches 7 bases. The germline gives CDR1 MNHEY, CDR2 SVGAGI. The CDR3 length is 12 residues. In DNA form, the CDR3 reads TGTGCCAGCAGTGGGAGGGACTACAAGCAGTACTTC. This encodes CASSGRDYKQYF.

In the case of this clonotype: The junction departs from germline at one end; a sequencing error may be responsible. Written as DNA, the CDR3 is TGTGCCAGCAGCTGGAGCGCAGGGGCGCAAGAGACCCGGTACTTC. Its protein is CASSWSAGAQETRYF. The chain is built from TRBV11-2 and TRBJ2-5; tentatively, D is TRBD1 (6 bases). This CDR3 contains 15 residues. CDR1 is SGHAT and CDR2 is FQNNGV in the germline V gene.

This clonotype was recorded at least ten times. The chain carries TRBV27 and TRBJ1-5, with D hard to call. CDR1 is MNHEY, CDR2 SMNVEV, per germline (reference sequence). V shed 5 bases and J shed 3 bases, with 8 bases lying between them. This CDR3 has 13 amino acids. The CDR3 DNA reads TGTGCCAGCAGTGGCAGCAACAATCAGCCCCAGCATTTT. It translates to CASSGSNNQPQHF.

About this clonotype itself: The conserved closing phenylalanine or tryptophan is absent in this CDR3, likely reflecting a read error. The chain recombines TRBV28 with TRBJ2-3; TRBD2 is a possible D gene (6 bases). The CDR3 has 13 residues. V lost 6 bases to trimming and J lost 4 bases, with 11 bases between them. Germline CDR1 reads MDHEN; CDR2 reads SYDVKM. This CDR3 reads CASSAPGADTQYL. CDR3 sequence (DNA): TGTGCCAGCAGCGCGCCGGGGGCAGATACGCAGTATCTT.

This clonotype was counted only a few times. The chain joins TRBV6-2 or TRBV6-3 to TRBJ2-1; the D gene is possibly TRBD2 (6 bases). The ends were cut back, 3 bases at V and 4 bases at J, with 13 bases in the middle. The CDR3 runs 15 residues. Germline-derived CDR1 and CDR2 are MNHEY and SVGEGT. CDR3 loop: CASSYGGLSYNEQFF. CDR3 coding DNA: TGTGCCAGCAGTTATGGGGGACTCTCATACAATGAGCAGTTCTTC.

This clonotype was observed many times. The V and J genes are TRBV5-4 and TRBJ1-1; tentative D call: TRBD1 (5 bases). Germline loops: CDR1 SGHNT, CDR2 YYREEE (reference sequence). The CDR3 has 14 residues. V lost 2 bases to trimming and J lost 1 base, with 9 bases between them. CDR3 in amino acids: CASSFGHSNTEAFF. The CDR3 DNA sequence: TGTGCCAGCAGCTTCGGACACTCGAACACTGAAGCTTTCTTT. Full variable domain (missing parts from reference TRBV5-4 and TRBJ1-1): ETGVTQSPTHLIKTRGQQVTLRCSSQSGHNTVSWYQQALGQGPQFIFQYYREEENGRGNFPPRFSGLQFPNYSSELNVNALELDDSALYLCASSFGHSNTEAFFGQGTRLTVV.

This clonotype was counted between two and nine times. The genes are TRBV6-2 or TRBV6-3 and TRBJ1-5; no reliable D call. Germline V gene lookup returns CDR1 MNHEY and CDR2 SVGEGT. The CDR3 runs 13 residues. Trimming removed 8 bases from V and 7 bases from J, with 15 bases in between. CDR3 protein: CASGVPVWQPQHF. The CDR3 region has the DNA TGTGCCAGCGGTGTCCCAGTCTGGCAGCCCCAGCATTTT.